These 11 T cell receptor beta chains came from one sample sequenced in a study of metastatic and nonmetastatic thyroid tumors. None of the patients had undergone any treatment ahead of thyroid surgery. TCRdb re-called clones from the PCR reads using MiXCR. The sample lists about 24,000 clones; roughly 24% were seen once. Material for sequencing was blood. These receptors originate from a male donor with papillary thyroid cancer or a benign thyroid nodule (not recorded which). Some clones in this sample may be carry-over from other donors' samples.

About this clone: The junction does not match germline at one end; this may be a read error. The CDR3: CARRGRADYAQYF. CDR3 DNA: TGCGCCAGAAGGGGGAGGGCAGACTACGCGCAGTACTTC. The chain is built from TRBV5-1 and TRBJ2-7; D perhaps matches TRBD2 (7 bases). The CDR3 totals 13 residues. Germline loops: CDR1 SGHRS, CDR2 YFSETQ.

This chain uses TRBV5-1 with TRBJ1-6; a weak D match, TRBD1 (5 bases). The V gene's germline CDR1 is SGHRS and CDR2 YFSETQ. V lost 4 bases and J 10 bases, leaving 15 bases between the germline ends. This CDR3 region has 14 residues. The CDR3 is CASSVTVLGSPLHF. CDR3 sequence (DNA): TGCGCCAGCAGCGTGACAGTTCTGGGATCACCCCTCCACTTT.

Of note for this clone: With a much larger clone just one base away, this may be a read error. The chain links TRBV5-5 to TRBJ2-5; D remains unclear. The CDR3 is made up of 16 amino acids. Germline V lookup: CDR1 SGHKS, CDR2 YYEKEE (reference sequence). With 3 bases removed from V and 4 bases from J, the gap between germline ends came to 19 bases. The CDR3 sequence: CASSSPIVVGRETQYF. The CDR3 nucleotides are TGTGCCAGCAGCTCCCCTATAGTGGTGGGAAGAGAGACCCAGTACTTC.

The chain carries TRBV7-3 and TRBJ1-6; D call uncertain. Trimming shortened V by 0 bases and J by 5 bases, and 2 bases separated the two germline ends. CDR1 and CDR2 from the germline V gene are SGHTA and FQGTGA. The CDR3 totals 13 residues. Here the CDR3 reads CASSLTNNSPLHF. In nucleotides, the CDR3 is TGTGCCAGCAGCTTAACAAATAATTCACCCCTCCACTTT.

The chain couples TRBV28 to TRBJ2-7, with 9 bases fitting TRBD2. This CDR3 is 18 amino acids long. Looked up from germline, CDR1 is MDHEN and CDR2 is SYDVKM. The J segment lost 6 bases and the V segment lost 3 bases, leaving 18 bases of the junction unmatched. CDR3 DNA sequence: TGTGCCAGCAGTTTTCGTAGGGGAGTGAGCGGGAGGTGGTCCGAGCAGTACTTC. This sequence encodes CASSFRRGVSGRWSEQYF.

The chain links TRBV30 to TRBJ2-1; perhaps TRBD2 as D (5 bases). The CDR3 totals 13 residues. The V gene lost 4 bases and the J gene lost 6 bases, with 13 bases spanning the gap. Germline V gene lookup returns CDR1 GTSNPN and CDR2 SVGIG (reference sequence). The chain's CDR3 is CAWNSLEGNEQFF. DNA of the CDR3: TGTGCCTGGAATAGTCTAGAGGGCAATGAGCAGTTCTTC.

The rearrangement links TRBV20-1 to TRBJ2-1; D unresolved. Per germline, CDR1 DFQATT and CDR2 SNEGSKA (reference sequence). This CDR3 has 14 residues. Trimming left V 5 bases short and J 7 bases short, with 18 bases between. The CDR3 sequence: CSAYPTGTLNEQFF. The CDR3 DNA reads TGCAGTGCTTACCCAACGGGTACCTTAAATGAGCAGTTCTTC.

There are many counts of this clone. The chain carries TRBV3-1 and TRBJ2-1; 12 bases agree with TRBD2. The CDR3 spans 15 residues. Germline assignment: CDR1 LGHDT and CDR2 YNNKEL (reference sequence). V was clipped by 5 bases and J by 7 bases; unmatched bases: 6. The CDR3 loop is CASSKTSGRSNEQFF. The CDR3 nucleotides are TGTGCCAGCAGCAAGACTAGCGGGAGATCGAATGAGCAGTTCTTC.

V gene TRBV6-1 combines with J gene TRBJ1-3; 8 bases match TRBD1. V dropped 7 bases and J dropped 2; count of bases not matched to a gene: 7. CDR3 length: 15 amino acids. Germline values: CDR1 MNHNS, CDR2 SASEGT. CDR3 sequence: CASNLLQGAGNTIYF. The CDR3 DNA follows: TGTGCCAGCAACCTACTACAGGGGGCTGGAAACACCATATATTTT.

The chain has TRBV19 and TRBJ1-2; tentative D call: TRBD1 (5 bases). The V gene's germline CDR1 is LNHDA and CDR2 SQIVND (reference sequence). Trimming removed 8 bases at V and 10 bases at J, with 17 bases between. There are 12 residues in the CDR3. CDR3 protein: CASVGPSRVYTF. CDR3 bases: TGTGCCAGTGTGGGGCCCTCTCGGGTCTACACCTTC. The full variable domain, its missing parts supplied by reference TRBV19 and TRBJ1-2, is DGGITQSPKYLFRKEGQNVTLSCEQNLNHDAMYWYRQDPGQGLRLIYYSQIVNDFQKGDIAEGYSVSREKKESFPLTVTSAQKNPTAFYLCASVGPSRVYTFGSGTRLTVV.

This clone was picked up many times. Other DNA variants within this sample encode the same CDR3. The chain couples TRBV6-1 to TRBJ2-2, with D possibly TRBD1 on 6 matching bases. Germline V gene data show CDR1 as MNHNS and CDR2 as SASEGT. The CDR3 is made up of 14 amino acids. Trimming took 6 bases from V and 5 from J, leaving 13 bases between them. DNA for the CDR3: TGTGCCAGCAGCCAACCGGACAGAACCGGGGAGCTGTTTTTT. Translated, it gives CASSQPDRTGELFF.